The clone carrying this T cell receptor (beta chain) has ten or more counts. Its specificity is not known. The data stem from a study of tumor and adjacent non-tumor tissue in lung cancer. Findings and limits, study-wide: In normal lung, the top 100 clones were significantly more dominant than in tumor. Compared with tumor, normal lung showed significantly lower TCR diversity. Tumor TCR diversity, when higher, was linked to shorter survival.

A modified ARM-PCR protocol with three rounds of nested PCR amplified TCRbeta. TCRdb fed the multiplex PCR reads into MiXCR, producing one record per CDR3 protein. The table has roughly 76,000 distinct CDR3 sequences, around two thirds seen once. The template was RNA from unsorted bulk tissue. Chemotherapy-naive patients with new lung cancer underwent thoracic surgery in China, August–late 2014. The V end lost 1 base, the J end lost 0 bases, and 5 bases lay between the germline ends. The CDR3 is made up of 14 amino acids. The TCR originated in a woman between 70 and 85 years old with non-small cell lung cancer. Sequencing input: lung tumor tissue. The chain is built from TRBV5-3 and TRBJ2-4, with D uncertain. TRBV5-3 counts as an open reading frame of uncertain function. The CDR3 is CARSLFLAKNIQYF. The DNA of the CDR3 is TGTGCCAGAAGCTTGTTCCTAGCCAAAAACATTCAGTACTTC.